This TCR beta chain was observed in a study of technical replicates of blood from a handful of donors. Only in-frame clones appear in the TCRdb table, and some are missing; sequencing was by immunoSEQ multiplex PCR. The sample yields under 85,000 clones, roughly 92% seen once. CDR3 length equals 16 residues. V lost 0 bases, J lost 0 bases, and 15 bases lay in between. Germline V CDR1 and CDR2: SQVTM, ANQGSEA. The V and J genes are TRBV29-1 and TRBJ2-7; no clear D. The receptor was derived from a human donor in good health. Sequenced: T cells isolated from PBMCs. CDR3 bases: TGCAGCGTTGAAGATCTTCGCGGCCTGAGCTCCTACGAGCAGTACTTC. It codes for CSVEDLRGLSSYEQYF.